Shown below are 25 T cell receptor beta chains from a single sample sequenced in a study of shared clonotypes between healthy human individuals. Produced via immunoSEQ multiplex PCR; TCRdb's table is partial and in-frame only. This sample carries about 1 million clones, 60% to 80% of them seen once, and the ten largest clones take around 1.5%. Material: memory CD4+ T cells sorted from blood. Subset here: CD45RA-negative fraction. Receptor source: a man in his late teens or twenties in good health.

As regards this clone: Other nucleotide sequences in the sample specify the same CDR3. The V and J genes are TRBV5-1 and TRBJ2-7; D call uncertain. Germline assignment: CDR1 SGHRS and CDR2 YFSETQ. V dropped 0 bases and J dropped 3 bases, with 10 bases sitting between them. The CDR3 is 14 residues long. The CDR3 sequence is CASSLGGVSYEQYF. CDR3 DNA: TGCGCCAGCAGCTTGGGCGGCGTAAGCTACGAGCAGTACTTC.

As regards this clone: This specimen includes other DNA sequences encoding the same CDR3. The CDR3 loop reads CASSLAGFSYNEQFF. The CDR3, as DNA: TGTGCCAGCAGCTTAGCCGGATTTTCCTACAATGAGCAGTTCTTC. The chain uses TRBV7-2 and TRBJ2-1; no clear D. CDR3 length equals 15 residues. In germline, CDR1 is SGHTA, CDR2 FQGNSA. Trimming removed 0 bases at V and 1 base at J, with 7 bases between.

This sequence joins TRBV11-2 and TRBJ2-2; possibly TRBD2 for D (5 bases). The CDR3 is 16 amino acids. Looked up from germline, CDR1 is SGHAT and CDR2 is FQNNGV. V was clipped by 1 base and J by 1 base, with 10 bases between them. The CDR3 loop is CASSLVAGMNTGELFF. The CDR3 DNA reads as TGTGCCAGCAGCTTAGTGGCGGGCATGAACACCGGGGAGCTGTTTTTT.

The chain couples TRBV6-5 to TRBJ2-7; 7 positions match TRBD1. J lost 5 bases, V lost 4 bases, and 8 bases had no gene match. CDR1 and CDR2 (germline): MNHEY, SVGAGI. CDR3 size: 14 residues. The CDR3: CASSFQGVRNEQYF. The CDR3 DNA reads as TGTGCCAGCAGTTTTCAGGGGGTGAGAAACGAGCAGTACTTC.

The genes are TRBV6-5 and TRBJ1-2, with 9 nucleotides matching TRBD1. Germline lookup yields CDR1 MNHEY and CDR2 SVGAGI. V trimming: 6 bases; J trimming: 7 bases; junction bases outside the gene matches: 9. The CDR3 runs to 14 residues. The CDR3 loop reads CASSAGTGIVGYTF. CDR3 DNA: TGTGCCAGCAGCGCCGGGACAGGGATCGTTGGCTACACCTTC.

The chain has TRBV7-3 and TRBJ2-3, with 8 bases matching TRBD2. CDR3 length equals 15 residues. The junction had 6 bases not matched to a gene; V was cut back by 5 bases and J by 2 bases. CDR1 and CDR2 from the germline V gene are SGHTA and FQGTGA. CDR3 amino acids: CASSPSRGVTDTQYF. The CDR3 DNA sequence: TGTGCCAGCAGCCCCTCGCGGGGGGTCACAGATACGCAGTATTTT.

This clone showed up many times. Additional DNA sequences in this sample encode the identical CDR3. The chain has TRBV30 and TRBJ1-5; no clear D. The CDR3 sequence is 13 residues long. Germline loops: CDR1 GTSNPN, CDR2 SVGIG (reference sequence). Trimming took off 3 bases at V and 1 base at J, with 7 bases between the two ends. The CDR3 loop is CAWSSGSNQPQHF. As DNA, the CDR3 is TGTGCCTGGAGCTCAGGAAGCAATCAGCCCCAGCATTTT.

The chain combines TRBV6-5 with TRBJ1-6, with 8 positions matching TRBD1. The V and J ends lost 6 bases and 6 bases, in that order; junction bases with no gene match: 4. CDR1 is MNHEY, CDR2 SVGAGI, per germline. CDR3 size: 14 residues. CDR3 sequence reads: CASREQGGNSPLHF. The CDR3 bases are TGTGCCAGCAGGGAACAGGGGGGTAATTCACCCCTCCACTTT.

This clone was seen many times. The chain couples TRBV28 to TRBJ1-2; 11 nucleotides align to TRBD1. The V gene end was trimmed by 2 bases and the J gene end by 5 bases; junction bases not matched to a gene: 4. The germline V gene has CDR1 MDHEN and CDR2 SYDVKM. This CDR3 region has 15 residues. CDR3 sequence: CASSLQGQGVYGYTF. The DNA of the CDR3 is TGTGCCAGCAGTTTACAGGGACAGGGGGTATATGGCTACACCTTC.

Comments on this clone: The sample contains more than one DNA sequence encoding this CDR3. J is TRBJ2-3 and V is TRBV29-1, with D possibly being TRBD1 (6 bases). CDR3 length: 13 residues. The V gene's germline CDR1 is SQVTM and CDR2 ANQGSEA. The V and J ends lost 4 bases and 0 bases respectively, with 8 bases between them. The CDR3 bases are TGCAGCGTTGGTCAGGGGAGCACAGATACGCAGTATTTT. This gives the protein CSVGQGSTDTQYF.

The chain joins TRBV7-9 to TRBJ2-7, with TRBD2 matching over 10 bases. Germline values: CDR1 SEHNR, CDR2 FQNEAQ (reference sequence). The CDR3 contains 14 residues. Trimming at V came to 4 bases and at J to 4 bases, leaving 4 bases not matched to a gene. CDR3 protein: CASSSLAGAYEQYF. CDR3 coding DNA: TGTGCCAGCAGCTCCCTAGCGGGAGCTTACGAGCAGTACTTC.

The V and J genes are TRBV15 and TRBJ2-5; D might be TRBD2 (6 bases). CDR3 size: 15 residues. CDR1 and CDR2 (germline): LNHNV, YYDKDF (reference sequence). The V end lost 0 bases, the J end lost 4 bases, and 12 bases lay between the germline ends. The CDR3 nucleotides are TGTGCCACCAGCAGAGATGGGGGGTTCCGAGAGACCCAGTACTTC. As protein: CATSRDGGFRETQYF.

The CDR3 spells CATSRGDWSSYEQYF. The CDR3 DNA reads TGTGCCACCAGCAGGGGGGACTGGAGCTCCTACGAGCAGTACTTC. The J gene is TRBJ2-7, the V gene TRBV15; D is perhaps TRBD2 (6 bases). V was trimmed by 3 bases and J by 0 bases, leaving 12 bases between them. The CDR3 is 15 residues long. The germline V gene has CDR1 LNHNV and CDR2 YYDKDF (reference sequence).

This clone was recorded a few times. This chain links TRBV6-6 with TRBJ2-7, with unresolved D. Trimming cost V 5 bases and J 0 bases, with 11 bases left between them. CDR3 size: 14 residues. The germline V gene encodes CDR1 MNHNY and CDR2 SVGAGI (reference sequence). This CDR3 reads CASSVGTVSYEQYF. CDR3 DNA sequence: TGTGCCAGCAGTGTAGGTACAGTCTCCTACGAGCAGTACTTC.

CDR3 amino acids: CASSLFRRTDTQYF. The CDR3 bases are TGTGCCAGCAGCTTATTTCGGAGGACAGATACGCAGTATTTT. This chain joins TRBV7-2 and TRBJ2-3; possible D gene TRBD2, 5 bases. Trimming took off 2 bases at V and 3 bases at J, with 9 bases between the two ends. Germline assignment: CDR1 SGHTA and CDR2 FQGNSA. This CDR3 region has 14 residues.

V gene TRBV7-2 combines with J gene TRBJ1-5; possibly TRBD1 for D (5 bases). The CDR3 consists of 15 residues. Trimming left V 5 bases short and J 11 bases short, with 22 bases between. Looked up from germline, CDR1 is SGHTA and CDR2 is FQGNSA. CDR3 protein: CASSPTGPPGGTQHF. The CDR3 DNA reads TGTGCCAGCAGCCCCACAGGCCCCCCGGGGGGGACCCAGCATTTT.

The chain joins TRBV5-4 to TRBJ2-7, with D perhaps given as TRBD1 or TRBD2 (5 bases each). The CDR3 loop spans 16 amino acids. The ends were cut back, 1 base at V and 5 bases at J, with 19 bases in the middle. Germline CDR1 reads SGHNT; CDR2 reads YYREEE (reference sequence). The CDR3, as DNA: TGTGCCAGCAGCTTGAGCTCTCGCAGGGTGGGAGACGAGCAGTACTTC. The encoded protein is CASSLSSRRVGDEQYF.

The gene calls are TRBV19 and TRBJ2-1, with TRBD2 identical over 8 bases. V dropped 2 bases and J dropped 6; count of bases not matched to a gene: 3. This CDR3 region has 14 residues. The germline V gene has CDR1 LNHDA and CDR2 SQIVND (reference sequence). The CDR3 nucleotides are TGTGCCAGTAGTATACTAGCGGGCCTCAATGAGCAGTTCTTC. Translated: CASSILAGLNEQFF.

J is TRBJ1-1 and V is TRBV10-2, with 9 bases fitting TRBD1. There are 13 residues in the CDR3. With 6 bases clipped from V and 8 bases from J, the junction kept 7 bases outside the gene matches. Per germline, CDR1 WSHSY and CDR2 SAAADI. The CDR3 DNA is TGCGCCAGCAGCCGGACAGGGGCAACGGAAGCTTTCTTT. Translated: CASSRTGATEAFF.

This clone was picked up a small number of times. Distinct nucleotide sequences in the sample also encode this CDR3. V is TRBV9 and J is TRBJ2-5, with TRBD2 matching over 14 bases. The V segment lost 2 bases and the J segment 4 bases; nucleotides outside the gene matches: 4. The germline CDR1 and CDR2 sequences are SGDLS and YYNGEE. The CDR3 extends over 16 amino acids. CDR3 nucleotides: TGTGCCAGCAGCGTGGGGACTAGCGGGGGCGGAGAGACCCAGTACTTC. This encodes CASSVGTSGGGETQYF.

V gene TRBV28 combines with J gene TRBJ2-5, with a weak D call TRBD2 (5 bases). CDR3 length equals 15 residues. Germline V gene lookup returns CDR1 MDHEN and CDR2 SYDVKM. Trimming took off 7 bases at V and 3 bases at J, with 18 bases between the two ends. The CDR3 region is CASNPQEAFKETQYF. The CDR3 DNA follows: TGTGCCAGCAATCCGCAGGAGGCTTTCAAAGAGACCCAGTACTTC.

About this clone itself: A much bigger clone sits one base away, suggesting this may be a read error. Other nucleotide sequences from this sample produce the same CDR3. This rearrangement joins TRBV5-1 to TRBJ2-7, with unresolved D. The CDR3 extends over 13 amino acids. The ends were cut back, 0 bases at V and 2 bases at J, with 6 bases in the middle. CDR1 and CDR2 from the germline V gene are SGHRS and YFSETQ. The CDR3: CASSLDRAYEQYF. For the CDR3, the DNA is TGCGCCAGCAGCTTGGATAGGGCCTACGAGCAGTACTTC.

The chain employs TRBV9 and TRBJ1-2; D possibly corresponds to TRBD1 (5 bases). V gave up 4 bases and J gave up 8 bases, with 15 bases separating them. Germline CDR1 and CDR2: SGDLS and YYNGEE. The CDR3 has 13 residues. Here the CDR3 reads CASSSAGLRGYTF. The CDR3 bases are TGTGCCAGCAGCTCCGCAGGGTTAAGGGGCTACACCTTC.

The chain employs TRBV18 and TRBJ2-5; 12 positions match TRBD2. CDR3 size: 14 residues. Trimming took 4 bases from V and 3 from J; bases not matched to a gene: 0. Germline CDR1 is KGHSH and CDR2 is LQKENI. This CDR3 reads CASSRTSGEETQYF. CDR3 bases: TGTGCCAGCTCACGGACTAGCGGGGAAGAGACCCAGTACTTC.

The J gene is TRBJ2-3, the V gene TRBV2; 9 bases map to TRBD2. In germline, CDR1 is SNHLY, CDR2 FYNNEI. The ends lost 6 bases at V and 4 bases at J; junction bases unmatched: 5. This CDR3 contains 14 residues. CDR3 nucleotide sequence: TGTGCCAGCAGCGCTAGCGGGGTGGCAGATACGCAGTATTTT. It is translated as CASSASGVADTQYF.